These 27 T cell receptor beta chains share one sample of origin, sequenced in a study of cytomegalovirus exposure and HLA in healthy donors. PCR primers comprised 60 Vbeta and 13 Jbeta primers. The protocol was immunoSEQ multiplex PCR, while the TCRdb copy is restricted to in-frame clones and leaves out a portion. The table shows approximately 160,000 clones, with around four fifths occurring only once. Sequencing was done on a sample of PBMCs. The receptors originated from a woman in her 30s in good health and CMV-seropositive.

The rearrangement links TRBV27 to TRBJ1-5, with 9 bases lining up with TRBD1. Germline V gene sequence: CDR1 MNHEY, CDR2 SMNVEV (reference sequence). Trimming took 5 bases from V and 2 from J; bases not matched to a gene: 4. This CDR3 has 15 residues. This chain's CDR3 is CASSRGQGGNQPQHF. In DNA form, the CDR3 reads TGTGCCAGCAGTAGGGGACAGGGCGGCAATCAGCCCCAGCATTTT.

The CDR3 region is CASSLVGGKMNTEAFF. The CDR3 bases are TGCGCCAGCAGCTTGGTAGGGGGTAAGATGAACACTGAAGCTTTCTTT. J is TRBJ1-1 and V is TRBV5-1, with D possibly matching TRBD1 (6 bases). Trimming stripped 0 bases from V and 0 bases from J, with 12 bases between. CDR1 is SGHRS, CDR2 YFSETQ, per germline. This CDR3 is built from 16 residues. Looking up the rest from reference TRBV5-1 and TRBJ1-1 gives the full variable domain: KAGVTQTPRYLIKTRGQQVTLSCSPISGHRSVSWYQQTPGQGLQFLFEYFSETQRNKGNFPGRFSGRQFSNSRSEMNVSTLELGDSALYLCASSLVGGKMNTEAFFGQGTRLTVV.

Written as DNA, the CDR3 is TGTGCCAGCTCACCCACAACTCCGAACCTTGGGGCACCGCACGAGCAGTACTTC. Translation gives CASSPTTPNLGAPHEQYF. J is TRBJ2-7 and V is TRBV18, with D perhaps TRBD1 (5 bases). Deletions cut 3 bases from V and 5 bases from J, with 26 bases between. Germline V gene data show CDR1 as KGHSH and CDR2 as LQKENI. CDR3 size: 18 residues.

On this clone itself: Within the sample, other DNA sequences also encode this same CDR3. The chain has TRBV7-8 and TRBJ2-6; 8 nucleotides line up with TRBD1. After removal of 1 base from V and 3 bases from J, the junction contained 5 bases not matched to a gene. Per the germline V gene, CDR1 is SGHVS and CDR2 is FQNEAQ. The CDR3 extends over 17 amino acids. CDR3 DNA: TGTGCCAGCAGCTTAGTTCAGGGGGCGTATGGGGCCAACGTCCTGACTTTC. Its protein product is CASSLVQGAYGANVLTF. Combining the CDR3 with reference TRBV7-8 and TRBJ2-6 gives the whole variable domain GAGVSQSPRYKVAKRGQDVALRCDPISGHVSLFWYQQALGQGPEFLTYFQNEAQLDKSGLPSDRFFAERPEGSVSTLKIQRTQQEDSAVYLCASSLVQGAYGANVLTFGAGSRLTVL.

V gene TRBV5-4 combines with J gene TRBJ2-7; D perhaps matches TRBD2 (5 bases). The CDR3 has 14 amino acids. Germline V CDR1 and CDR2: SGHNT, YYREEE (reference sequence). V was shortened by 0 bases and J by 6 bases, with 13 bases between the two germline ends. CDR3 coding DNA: TGTGCCAGCAGCTTGGACCCTAGCTCGGGCGAGCAGTACTTC. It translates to CASSLDPSSGEQYF.

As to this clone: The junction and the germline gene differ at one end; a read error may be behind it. This CDR3 is CASSLAGQGANYDYTF. As DNA, the CDR3 is TGTGCCAGCAGCTTAGCCGGGCAGGGTGCAAACTATGACTACACCTTC. The chain carries TRBV11-1 and TRBJ1-2; D may be TRBD1 (5 bases). This CDR3 has 16 amino acids. The germline CDR1 and CDR2 sequences are SGHAT and FQDESV (reference sequence).

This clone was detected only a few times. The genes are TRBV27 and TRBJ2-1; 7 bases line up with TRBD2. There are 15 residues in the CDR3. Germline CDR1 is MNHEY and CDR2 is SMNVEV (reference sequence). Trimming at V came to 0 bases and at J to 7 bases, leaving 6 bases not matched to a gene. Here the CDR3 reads CASSLSGGEGNEQFF. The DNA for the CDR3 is TGTGCCAGCAGTTTATCGGGAGGGGAGGGGAATGAGCAGTTCTTC.

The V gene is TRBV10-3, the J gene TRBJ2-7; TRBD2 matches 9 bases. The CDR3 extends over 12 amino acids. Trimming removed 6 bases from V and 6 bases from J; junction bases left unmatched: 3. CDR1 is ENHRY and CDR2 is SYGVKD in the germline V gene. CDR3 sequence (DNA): TGTGCCATCAGGGGACTAGCTGGCGAGCAGTACTTC. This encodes CAIRGLAGEQYF.

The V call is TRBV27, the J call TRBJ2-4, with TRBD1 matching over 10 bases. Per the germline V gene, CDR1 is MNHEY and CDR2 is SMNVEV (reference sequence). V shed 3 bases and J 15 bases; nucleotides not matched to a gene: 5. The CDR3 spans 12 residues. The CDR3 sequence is CASSFPDRGLYF. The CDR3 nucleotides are TGTGCCAGCAGTTTTCCCGACAGGGGGCTGTACTTC.

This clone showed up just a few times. The DNA of the CDR3 is TGTGCCAGCAGCCCTAGCGGGGGCACAGATACGCAGTATTTT. Protein sequence: CASSPSGGTDTQYF. The chain recombines TRBV27 with TRBJ2-3; 9 nucleotides line up with TRBD2. This CDR3 is built from 14 residues. Trimming removed 6 bases from V and 1 base from J; junction bases left unmatched: 2. Germline V gene sequence: CDR1 MNHEY, CDR2 SMNVEV (reference sequence).

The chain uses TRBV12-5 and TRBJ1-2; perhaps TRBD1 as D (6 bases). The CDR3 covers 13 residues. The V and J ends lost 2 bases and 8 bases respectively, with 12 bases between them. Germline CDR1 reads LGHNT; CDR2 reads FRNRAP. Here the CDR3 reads CASGLIDRPGYTF. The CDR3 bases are TGTGCTAGTGGTTTGATCGACAGGCCGGGCTACACCTTC.

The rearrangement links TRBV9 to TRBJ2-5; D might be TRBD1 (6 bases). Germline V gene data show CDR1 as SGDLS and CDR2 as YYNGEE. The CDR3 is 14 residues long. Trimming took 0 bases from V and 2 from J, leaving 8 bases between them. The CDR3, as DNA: TGTGCCAGCAGCGTAGAGGGGGTACAAGAGACCCAGTACTTC. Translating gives CASSVEGVQETQYF.

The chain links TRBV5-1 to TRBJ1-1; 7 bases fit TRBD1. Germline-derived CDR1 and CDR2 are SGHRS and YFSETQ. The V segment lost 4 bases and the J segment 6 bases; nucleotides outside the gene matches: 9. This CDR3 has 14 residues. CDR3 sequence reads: CASSLKQGIAEAFF. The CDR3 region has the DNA TGCGCCAGCAGCCTTAAACAGGGGATCGCTGAAGCTTTCTTT.

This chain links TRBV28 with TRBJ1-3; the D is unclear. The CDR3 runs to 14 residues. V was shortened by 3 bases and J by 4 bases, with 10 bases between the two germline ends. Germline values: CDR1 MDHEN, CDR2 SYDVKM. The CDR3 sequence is CASSFLQLGNTIYF. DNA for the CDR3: TGTGCCAGCAGTTTTCTCCAGTTAGGAAACACCATATATTTT. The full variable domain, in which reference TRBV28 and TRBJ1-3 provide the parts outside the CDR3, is DVKVTQSSRYLVKRTGEKVFLECVQDMDHENMFWYRQDPGLGLRLIYFSYDVKMKEKGDIPEGYSVSREKKERFSLILESASTNQTSMYLCASSFLQLGNTIYFGEGSWLTVV.

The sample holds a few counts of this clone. The CDR3 sequence: CASSQPNEEQYF. DNA for the CDR3: TGCGCCAGCAGCCAACCCAACGAGGAGCAGTACTTC. The chain recombines TRBV4-1 with TRBJ2-7; D is unclear. The CDR3 runs to 12 residues. Germline loops: CDR1 MGHRA, CDR2 YSYEKL. Trimming stripped 2 bases from V and 7 bases from J, with 9 bases between.

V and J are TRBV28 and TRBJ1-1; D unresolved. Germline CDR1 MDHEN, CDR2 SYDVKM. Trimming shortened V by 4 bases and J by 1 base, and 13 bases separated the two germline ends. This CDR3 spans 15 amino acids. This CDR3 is CASSSPHTPNTEAFF. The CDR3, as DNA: TGTGCCAGCAGTTCCCCCCATACACCGAACACTGAAGCTTTCTTT.

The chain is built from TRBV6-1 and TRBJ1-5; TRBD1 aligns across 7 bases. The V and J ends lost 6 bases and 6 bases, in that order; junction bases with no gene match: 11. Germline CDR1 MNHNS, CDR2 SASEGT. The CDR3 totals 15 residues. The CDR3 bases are TGTGCCAGCAGCTACAGGGGATCATGGGGTCAGCCCCAGCATTTT. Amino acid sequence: CASSYRGSWGQPQHF.

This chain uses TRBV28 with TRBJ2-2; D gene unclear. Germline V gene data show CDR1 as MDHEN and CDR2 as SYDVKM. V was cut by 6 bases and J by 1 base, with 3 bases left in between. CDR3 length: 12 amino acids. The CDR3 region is CASRLNTGELFF. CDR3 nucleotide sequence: TGTGCCAGCAGACTGAACACCGGGGAGCTGTTTTTT.

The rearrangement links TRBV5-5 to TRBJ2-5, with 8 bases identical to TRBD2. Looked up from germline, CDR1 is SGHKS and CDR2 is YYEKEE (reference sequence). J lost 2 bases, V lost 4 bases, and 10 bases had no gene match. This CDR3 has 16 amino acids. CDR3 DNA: TGTGCCAGCAGCCATCGGGGGGGCGTTGGACAAGAGACCCAGTACTTC. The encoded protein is CASSHRGGVGQETQYF. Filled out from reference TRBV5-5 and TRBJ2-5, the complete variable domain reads DAGVTQSPTHLIKTRGQQVTLRCSPISGHKSVSWYQQVLGQGPQFIFQYYEKEERGRGNFPDRFSARQFPNYSSELNVNALLLGDSALYLCASSHRGGVGQETQYFGPGTRLLVL.

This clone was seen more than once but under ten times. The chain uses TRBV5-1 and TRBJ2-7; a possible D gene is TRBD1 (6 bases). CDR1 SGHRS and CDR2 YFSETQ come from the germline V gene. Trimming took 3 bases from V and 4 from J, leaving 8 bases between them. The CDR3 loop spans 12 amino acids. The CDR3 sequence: CASSYGQYEQYF. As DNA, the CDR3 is TGCGCCAGCAGCTATGGACAGTACGAGCAGTACTTC.

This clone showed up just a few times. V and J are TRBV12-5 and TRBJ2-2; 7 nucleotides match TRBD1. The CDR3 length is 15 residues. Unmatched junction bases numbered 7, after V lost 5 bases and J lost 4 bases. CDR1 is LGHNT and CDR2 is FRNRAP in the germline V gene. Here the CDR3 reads CASGPDRVGTGELFF. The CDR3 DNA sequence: TGTGCTAGTGGTCCCGACAGGGTTGGCACCGGGGAGCTGTTTTTT.

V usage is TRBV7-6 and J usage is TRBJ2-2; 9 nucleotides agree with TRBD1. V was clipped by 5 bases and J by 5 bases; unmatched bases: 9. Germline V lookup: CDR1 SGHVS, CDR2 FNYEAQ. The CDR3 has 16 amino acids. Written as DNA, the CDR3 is TGTGCCAGCAGCCTACAGGGACAGGGTTTGACCGGGGAGCTGTTTTTT. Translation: CASSLQGQGLTGELFF.

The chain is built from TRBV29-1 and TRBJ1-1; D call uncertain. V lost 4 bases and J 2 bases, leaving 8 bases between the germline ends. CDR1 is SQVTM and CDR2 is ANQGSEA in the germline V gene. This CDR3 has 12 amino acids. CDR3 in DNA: TGCAGCGTTGCACACATTAACACTGAAGCTTTCTTT. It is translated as CSVAHINTEAFF.

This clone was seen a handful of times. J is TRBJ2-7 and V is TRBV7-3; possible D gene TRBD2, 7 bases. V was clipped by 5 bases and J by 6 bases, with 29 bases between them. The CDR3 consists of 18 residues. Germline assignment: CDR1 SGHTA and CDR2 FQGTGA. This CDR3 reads CASSPTGSGGGVVLEQYF. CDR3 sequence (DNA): TGTGCCAGCAGCCCGACGGGGAGCGGAGGGGGGGTAGTTCTCGAGCAGTACTTC.

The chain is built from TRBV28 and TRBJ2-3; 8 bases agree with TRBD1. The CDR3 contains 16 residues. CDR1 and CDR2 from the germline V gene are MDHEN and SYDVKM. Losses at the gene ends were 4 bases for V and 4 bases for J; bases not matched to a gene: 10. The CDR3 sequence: CASSSSGQAEPDTQYF. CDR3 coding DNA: TGTGCCAGCAGTTCCTCGGGACAGGCTGAGCCAGATACGCAGTATTTT.

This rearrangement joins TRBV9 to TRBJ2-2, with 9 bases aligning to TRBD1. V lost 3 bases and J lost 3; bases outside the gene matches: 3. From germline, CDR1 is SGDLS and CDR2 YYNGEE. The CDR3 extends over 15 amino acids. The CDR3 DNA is TGTGCCAGCAGCGCCCGGGACAGGGACACCGGGGAGCTGTTTTTT. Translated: CASSARDRDTGELFF. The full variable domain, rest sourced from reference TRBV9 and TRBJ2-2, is DSGVTQTPKHLITATGQRVTLRCSPRSGDLSVYWYQQSLDQGLQFLIQYYNGEERAKGNILERFSAQQFPDLHSELNLSSLELGDSALYFCASSARDRDTGELFFGEGSRLTVL.

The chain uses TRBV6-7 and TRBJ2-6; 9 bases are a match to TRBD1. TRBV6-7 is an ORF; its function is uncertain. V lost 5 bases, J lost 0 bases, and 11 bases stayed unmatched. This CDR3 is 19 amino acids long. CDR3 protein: CASSNLPGQGVSGANVLTF. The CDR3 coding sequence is TGTGCCAGCAGTAATTTGCCGGGACAGGGAGTCTCTGGGGCCAACGTCCTGACTTTC.